One and the same sample provided the 20 T cell receptor beta chains below, sequenced in a study of sequential checkpoint blockade in melanoma. The treatment denotes: randomized to nivolumab then ipilimumab (arm A) or the reverse (arm B). Method: immunoSEQ multiplex PCR; TCRdb's copy keeps in-frame clones and lacks some. Of around 41,000 clones listed, 80% to 90% were seen once; the top ten hold 9% to 15%. Specimen: CD8+ T cells sorted from blood (inferred from file names), collected from a patient given nivolumab and ipilimumab in sequence. Every receptor here comes from a human donor with melanoma.

The chain links TRBV12-2 to TRBJ2-6; TRBD1 is the table's D call and was not checked against the DNA. TRBV12-2 is termed a pseudogene. The CDR3 contains 17 residues. This CDR3 reads CASRCTHTQSRANVLTF. The DNA of the CDR3 is TGTGCAAGTCGCTGTACGCACACACAAAGTCGGGCCAACGTCCTGACTTTC.

This sequence joins TRBV19 and TRBJ2-7, with 11 bases fitting TRBD2. Trimming at V came to 5 bases and at J to 5 bases, leaving 5 bases not matched to a gene. Germline CDR1 and CDR2: LNHDA and SQIVND (reference sequence). The CDR3 extends over 14 amino acids. CDR3 sequence (DNA): TGTGCCAGTAGTCCCGGGACTAGCGGTCACGAGCAGTACGTC. As protein: CASSPGTSGHEQYV.

In regard to this clone: Sequence at one end of the junction differs from germline and may be a read error. The chain has TRBV29-1 and TRBJ2-2, with D possibly TRBD2 on 6 matching bases. The CDR3 consists of 16 residues. Per germline, CDR1 SQVTM and CDR2 ANQGSEA. CDR3 sequence reads: CSVEVKGLWNTGELFF. In nucleotides, the CDR3 is TGCAGCGTAGAAGTTAAGGGACTGTGGAACACCGGGGAGCTGTTTTTT.

The rearrangement links TRBV7-2 to TRBJ2-7; D might be TRBD2 (6 bases). Germline CDR1 is SGHTA and CDR2 is FQGNSA. Trimming took 1 base from V and 0 from J, leaving 13 bases between them. The CDR3 is 16 residues long. The CDR3 is CASSLETREFSYEQYF. The CDR3 DNA follows: TGTGCCAGCAGCTTAGAAACGCGGGAATTCTCCTACGAGCAGTACTTC.

The chain combines TRBV19 with TRBJ2-1; 10 nucleotides agree with TRBD2. Germline CDR1 and CDR2: LNHDA and SQIVND (reference sequence). This CDR3 spans 13 amino acids. V lost 9 bases to trimming and J lost 6 bases; unmatched junction nucleotides: 5. The CDR3 DNA is TGTGCCAGCGACCCTAGCGGGAGCAATGAGCAGTTCTTC. Its protein is CASDPSGSNEQFF.

The chain carries TRBV5-6 and TRBJ1-2, with 7 bases fitting TRBD1. The V gene's germline CDR1 is SGHDT and CDR2 YYEEEE. CDR3 size: 12 residues. Trimming at V came to 5 bases and at J to 8 bases, leaving 6 bases not matched to a gene. Here the CDR3 reads CASRTGLSGYTF. CDR3 nucleotide sequence: TGTGCCAGCAGGACAGGGTTGTCGGGCTACACCTTC.

This clone occurred once. V gene TRBV6-1 combines with J gene TRBJ1-1; the D is unclear. Trimming removed 4 bases at V and 0 bases at J, with 15 bases between. Germline V gene lookup returns CDR1 MNHNS and CDR2 SASEGT. This CDR3 is 16 amino acids long. The CDR3: CASSAPPVLLNTEAFF. CDR3 nucleotides: TGTGCCAGCAGTGCTCCCCCGGTATTGTTGAACACTGAAGCTTTCTTT.

Here the CDR3 DNA reads TGTGCCAGCAGCCAAGAAGCGGCCTCCTACGAGCAGTACTTC. It yields the protein CASSQEAASYEQYF. The chain links TRBV14 to TRBJ2-7; the D gene is possibly TRBD2 (5 bases). The V end was cut by 0 bases, the J end by 0 bases, with 6 bases between. Germline CDR1 and CDR2: SGHDN and FVKESK. CDR3 length equals 14 residues. The full variable domain, completed using reference TRBV14 and TRBJ2-7, is EAGVTQFPSHSVIEKGQTVTLRCDPISGHDNLYWYRRVMGKEIKFLLHFVKESKQDESGMPNNRFLAERTGGTYSTLKVQPAELEDSGVYFCASSQEAASYEQYFGPGTRLTVT.

This clone was recorded once. This sequence joins TRBV25-1 and TRBJ1-4; tentatively, D is TRBD1 (5 bases). Germline V gives CDR1 MGHDK, CDR2 SYGVNS. Trimming left V 1 base short and J 3 bases short, with 9 bases between. The CDR3 has 15 amino acids. CDR3 residues: CASSELRGPNEKLFF. The CDR3 bases are TGTGCCAGCAGTGAATTGCGGGGCCCTAATGAAAAACTGTTTTTT.

The rearrangement uses TRBV7-3 and TRBJ2-7; no definite D call. V was pared by 5 bases and J by 0 bases, with 23 bases between. This CDR3 spans 18 amino acids. CDR1 is SGHTA, CDR2 FQGTGA, per germline. The CDR3 spells CASSLRSPRYSLSYEQYF. The CDR3 DNA reads TGTGCCAGCAGCCTACGCTCCCCACGGTACAGCCTCTCCTACGAGCAGTACTTC.

The chain employs TRBV7-6 and TRBJ2-4; the D gene is possibly TRBD2 (5 bases). The V and J ends lost 3 bases and 1 base respectively, with 7 bases between them. Per germline, CDR1 SGHVS and CDR2 FNYEAQ. This CDR3 has 14 residues. The CDR3 nucleotides are TGTGCCAGCAGCTTCCCGGGGGCCAAAAACATTCAGTACTTC. Translating it yields CASSFPGAKNIQYF.

The chain employs TRBV18 and TRBJ2-5; tentative D call: TRBD2 (5 bases). The germline V gene encodes CDR1 KGHSH and CDR2 LQKENI. This CDR3 has 14 residues. The germline V and J ends were trimmed by 3 bases and 2 bases, with 10 bases remaining between them. CDR3 in amino acids: CASSPLGLQETQYF. Here the CDR3 DNA reads TGTGCCAGCTCACCCTTAGGACTTCAAGAGACCCAGTACTTC.

The chain joins TRBV19 to TRBJ1-4; D is undetermined. This CDR3 comprises 11 residues. The V end lost 10 bases, the J end lost 11 bases, and 14 bases lay between the germline ends. Per the germline V gene, CDR1 is LNHDA and CDR2 is SQIVND (reference sequence). The CDR3 DNA sequence: TGTGCCACTGATTTGGGGAGGAAACTGTTTTTT. As protein: CATDLGRKLFF.

The chain joins TRBV30 to TRBJ2-1, with TRBD2 identical over 9 bases. Trimming removed 2 bases from V and 10 bases from J; junction bases left unmatched: 15. CDR3 length: 16 amino acids. From germline, CDR1 is GTSNPN and CDR2 SVGIG (reference sequence). The CDR3 nucleotides read TGTGCCTGGAGTTCCCTAGCGGGGCCTACGGTACACGAGCAGTTCTTC. Encoded protein: CAWSSLAGPTVHEQFF.

The genes are TRBV27 and TRBJ1-1; maybe TRBD1 (6 bases). V lost 3 bases, J lost 1 base, and 12 bases lay in between. CDR1 is MNHEY, CDR2 SMNVEV, per germline (reference sequence). The length of the CDR3 is 15 residues. CDR3 bases: TGTGCCAGCAGTTTTCTTTGGGGGCAGAACACTGAAGCTTTCTTT. The encoded protein is CASSFLWGQNTEAFF.

V gene TRBV5-1 combines with J gene TRBJ2-3; D may be TRBD1 (7 bases). Trimming took off 0 bases at V and 5 bases at J, with 10 bases between the two ends. The CDR3 is 14 residues long. Germline V CDR1 and CDR2: SGHRS, YFSETQ. The CDR3: CASSLAGGGDTQYF. CDR3 bases: TGCGCCAGCAGCTTGGCAGGGGGAGGAGATACGCAGTATTTT.

The chain carries TRBV7-9 and TRBJ2-1; 9 nucleotides agree with TRBD2. The CDR3 length is 15 residues. Germline V CDR1 and CDR2: SEHNR, FQNEAQ (reference sequence). V lost 2 bases to trimming and J lost 8 bases; unmatched junction nucleotides: 7. This CDR3 is CASSLRLAGVYEQFF. The CDR3 DNA reads TGTGCCAGCAGCTTAAGGTTAGCGGGGGTCTATGAGCAGTTCTTC.

The chain uses TRBV10-2 and TRBJ2-7, with TRBD1 matching 7 bases. Germline assignment: CDR1 WSHSY and CDR2 SAAADI. V lost 0 bases, J lost 3 bases, and 11 bases stayed unmatched. The CDR3 sequence is 17 residues long. For the CDR3, the DNA is TGCGCCAGCAGTGAGTCCCCGCCCGGGGCAGGGGGCTACGAGCAGTACTTC. Its translation is CASSESPPGAGGYEQYF.

The rearrangement joins TRBV19 to TRBJ1-1; weak D call: TRBD1 (5 bases). The germline V gene encodes CDR1 LNHDA and CDR2 SQIVND (reference sequence). There are 14 residues in the CDR3. The V gene lost 2 bases and the J gene lost 4 bases, with 11 bases spanning the gap. CDR3 coding DNA: TGTGCCAGTAGTATACCAGGGTTAGGCACTGAAGCTTTCTTT. Translated: CASSIPGLGTEAFF. The full variable domain, its missing parts supplied by reference TRBV19 and TRBJ1-1, is DGGITQSPKYLFRKEGQNVTLSCEQNLNHDAMYWYRQDPGQGLRLIYYSQIVNDFQKGDIAEGYSVSREKKESFPLTVTSAQKNPTAFYLCASSIPGLGTEAFFGQGTRLTVV.

The chain joins TRBV7-6 to TRBJ2-2, with D perhaps matching TRBD2 (5 bases). The germline V gene encodes CDR1 SGHVS and CDR2 FNYEAQ. V dropped 5 bases and J dropped 1 base, with 14 bases sitting between them. The CDR3 consists of 16 residues. CDR3 sequence: CASSAWGEGNTGELFF. CDR3 nucleotides: TGTGCCAGCAGCGCTTGGGGAGAGGGGAACACCGGGGAGCTGTTTTTT.